This T cell receptor beta chain was documented in a study of T cells expressing NK-cell markers. Study as a whole: Beta-chain profiling covered CD3+CD56+NKG2C+, CD3+CD56+NKG2C- and CD3+CD56-NKG2C+ sorted subsets. Overall study results and limits: Specificity for HCMV among expanded NKG2C+ T cell clones was not established.

The CDR3 consists of 14 residues. Germline-derived CDR1 and CDR2 are MGHRA and YSYEKL. Comments on this clonotype: What it binds is not known.

Each CDR3 protein gets one entry in TCRdb, which reprocessed the 5' RACE reads and gives no DNA. This sample carries more than 400,000 distinct CDR3 sequences, with 7.3% going to the ten biggest clones. The chain is built from TRBV4-1 and TRBJ2-5. The TCR comes from a woman between 18 and 75 years old in good health. Source material: blood T cells: a sorted CD56 or NKG2C T cell subset, CD4+ or CD8+ T cells, or bulk PBMC T cells (not recorded which). CDR3 region: CASSQVPRQETQYF.